Given below is one TCR beta chain in context. This specimen comes from a study of blood T cell repertoires in COVID-19. CDR3 length: 14 residues. V was cut by 2 bases and J by 6 bases, with 14 bases left in between. Germline V lookup: CDR1 SGHNT, CDR2 YYREEE (reference sequence). The table came from immunoSEQ multiplex PCR; TCRdb's copy has only in-frame clones and leaves some out. The sample includes under 300,000 clones, approximately 86% of them seen just once. The material sequenced was PBMCs or T cells enriched from blood (not recorded which). The receptor was isolated from a woman aged 30 to 39 who had recovered from COVID-19. The chain has TRBV5-4 and TRBJ1-1; D might be TRBD1 (5 bases). The CDR3 DNA sequence: TGTGCCAGCAGCTTTGTAAGGGGAGGGTCTGAAGCTTTCTTT. This sequence encodes CASSFVRGGSEAFF.